Each of the 28 T cell receptor beta chains below was sequenced from the same sample in a study of T cells after yellow fever vaccination. TCRdb called the 5' RACE reads again in MiXCR, with one record for every CDR3 protein. The sample holds around 72,000 distinct CDR3 sequences, approximately 7.3% seen once. The sequencing used CD8+ T cells sorted from PBMCs, collected roughly 10 days after the first yellow fever vaccination. The origin of the receptors is a man in his late teens or twenties who received the YFV17D yellow fever vaccine.

Turning to this clonotype: A read error is possible here, since a much larger clone lies one base away. The chain links TRBV4-3 to TRBJ1-4; perhaps TRBD1 as D (5 bases). The CDR3 loop spans 15 amino acids. Germline CDR1 and CDR2: LGHNA and YSLEER. Trimming removed 2 bases from V and 8 bases from J, with 15 bases in between. The CDR3 region has the DNA TGCGCCAGCAGCCAACGCGACAGCCGTAAAGAAAAACTGTTTTTT. It codes for CASSQRDSRKEKLFF.

The CDR3 region is CATSGQDTGELFF. CDR3 in DNA: TGTGCCACCAGTGGACAGGACACCGGGGAGCTGTTTTTT. The chain recombines TRBV24-1 with TRBJ2-2, with D possibly being TRBD1 (6 bases). The CDR3 consists of 13 residues. Germline V gene lookup returns CDR1 KGHDR and CDR2 SFDVKD. V was pared by 5 bases and J by 3 bases, with 6 bases between.

This clonotype has a handful of counts. This sequence joins TRBV3-1 and TRBJ1-1; 9 nucleotides line up with TRBD1. Germline lookup yields CDR1 LGHDT and CDR2 YNNKEL (reference sequence). The CDR3 spans 16 residues. Trimming removed 4 bases from V and 0 bases from J; junction bases left unmatched: 6. The CDR3 protein is CASSPTGQGMNTEAFF. The CDR3 region has the DNA TGTGCCAGCAGCCCAACCGGACAGGGGATGAACACTGAAGCTTTCTTT. Using reference TRBV3-1 and TRBJ1-1 for the parts outside the CDR3, the full variable domain is DTAVSQTPKYLVTQMGNDKSIKCEQNLGHDTMYWYKQDSKKFLKIMFSYNNKELIINETVPNRFSPKSPDKAHLNLHINSLELGDSAVYFCASSPTGQGMNTEAFFGQGTRLTVV.

This clonotype was counted many times. The chain recombines TRBV6-1 with TRBJ2-1, with TRBD2 matching 7 bases. With V trimmed by 4 bases and J by 8 bases, 5 bases remained unmatched. CDR1 is MNHNS and CDR2 is SASEGT in the germline V gene. CDR3 size: 13 residues. The CDR3 sequence: CASSGLALYEQFF. The CDR3 bases are TGTGCCAGCAGTGGACTAGCTTTGTATGAGCAGTTCTTC.

This clonotype was recorded at least ten times. V and J are TRBV27 and TRBJ1-5; no firm D call. V was clipped by 3 bases and J by 0 bases, with 3 bases between them. CDR3 length: 13 amino acids. Germline lookup yields CDR1 MNHEY and CDR2 SMNVEV (reference sequence). The CDR3 loop reads CASSLGSNQPQHF. The DNA of the CDR3 is TGTGCCAGCAGTTTGGGTAGCAATCAGCCCCAGCATTTT.

This clonotype was counted at least ten times. The V and J genes are TRBV20-1 and TRBJ1-2; 7 nucleotides match TRBD1. The CDR3 extends over 12 amino acids. Trimming at V came to 5 bases and at J to 8 bases, leaving 8 bases not matched to a gene. CDR1 is DFQATT, CDR2 SNEGSKA, per germline (reference sequence). DNA for the CDR3: TGCAGTGCTGGGGACAGCTCCGAGGGCTACACCTTC. Translated: CSAGDSSEGYTF.

In its sample, this clonotype was seen many times. V is TRBV12-3 or TRBV12-4 and J is TRBJ1-1, with D maybe TRBD1 (5 bases). Trimming pared 4 bases from V and 1 base from J, leaving 10 bases between. The CDR3 contains 14 residues. The CDR3 region is CASSWGDGNTEAFF. In DNA form, the CDR3 reads TGTGCCAGCAGTTGGGGGGATGGGAACACTGAAGCTTTCTTT.

Ten or more counts support this clonotype. The chain recombines TRBV7-6 with TRBJ2-1, with a tentative D call TRBD2 (6 bases). V was cut by 5 bases and J by 10 bases, with 18 bases left in between. From germline, CDR1 is SGHVS and CDR2 FNYEAQ. The CDR3 consists of 14 residues. In DNA form, the CDR3 reads TGTGCCAGCAGCCAGCGGGTCGGGCCCGAGGAGCAGTTCTTC. It is translated as CASSQRVGPEEQFF.

This clonotype was found many times. The rearrangement links TRBV29-1 to TRBJ1-1; D unresolved. Germline lookup yields CDR1 SQVTM and CDR2 ANQGSEA. V was clipped by 7 bases and J by 5 bases, with 11 bases between them. CDR3 length equals 11 residues. The CDR3 sequence is CSAHLGTEAFF. As DNA, the CDR3 is TGCAGCGCCCACCTGGGGACTGAAGCTTTCTTT.

CDR3 sequence reads: CASSGSPNTQYF. The CDR3 DNA reads as TGTGCCAGCAGCGGTTCCCCAAATACGCAGTATTTT. The V call is TRBV27, the J call TRBJ2-3; D gene ambiguous. The CDR3 is 12 amino acids. The V gene lost 6 bases and the J gene lost 7 bases, with 11 bases spanning the gap. Looked up from germline, CDR1 is MNHEY and CDR2 is SMNVEV (reference sequence).

The chain uses TRBV6-4 and TRBJ1-1; 7 bases align to TRBD1. V lost 2 bases, J lost 8 bases, and 5 bases stayed unmatched. The CDR3 is 13 amino acids. CDR1 is MRHNA, CDR2 SNTAGT, per germline. The CDR3 bases are TGTGCCAGCAGTGACACCCCGGGACAGGAAGCTTTCTTT. This encodes CASSDTPGQEAFF.

Ten or more counts support this clonotype. V and J are TRBV20-1 and TRBJ2-1; D remains ambiguous. Between the trimmed V and J ends, which lost 0 bases and 3 bases, there was a span of 6 bases. Per the germline V gene, CDR1 is DFQATT and CDR2 is SNEGSKA (reference sequence). This CDR3 has 13 residues. The CDR3 coding sequence is TGCAGTGCTAGAGAACCAAACTACAATGAGCAGTTCTTC. This translates into CSAREPNYNEQFF.

CDR3 in amino acids: CASGLYNSPLHF. For the CDR3, the DNA is TGCGCCAGCGGGCTTTATAATTCACCCCTCCACTTT. V gene TRBV10-2 combines with J gene TRBJ1-6; D is undetermined. Trimming took 8 bases from V and 4 from J, leaving 6 bases between them. CDR3 length: 12 residues. Germline V gives CDR1 WSHSY, CDR2 SAAADI.

The rearrangement joins TRBV6-2 or TRBV6-3 to TRBJ2-2, with D unresolved. This CDR3 contains 15 residues. Looked up from germline, CDR1 is MNHEY and CDR2 is SVGEGT. With 2 bases removed from V and 5 bases from J, the gap between germline ends came to 12 bases. The CDR3 is CASSYTIGWTGELFF. In DNA, the CDR3 is TGTGCCAGCAGTTACACTATCGGGTGGACCGGGGAGCTGTTTTTT.

This chain uses TRBV7-9 with TRBJ2-5; D unresolved. Trimming took 5 bases from V and 4 from J, leaving 14 bases between them. This CDR3 contains 14 residues. Germline V lookup: CDR1 SEHNR, CDR2 FQNEAQ (reference sequence). For the CDR3, the DNA is TGTGCCAGCAGCGCACCGTTAGAAAGAGAGACCCAGTACTTC. Protein: CASSAPLERETQYF.

This clonotype was seen many times. The V call is TRBV6-5, the J call TRBJ2-7; D assignment may be TRBD1 or TRBD2 (5 bases each). The V and J ends lost 2 bases and 6 bases respectively, with 8 bases between them. The germline V gene encodes CDR1 MNHEY and CDR2 SVGAGI. This CDR3 is built from 12 residues. The CDR3 is CASSYEGREQYF. The CDR3 bases are TGTGCCAGCAGTTACGAGGGGCGCGAGCAGTACTTC.

In this sample, this clonotype turned up many times. The chain links TRBV27 to TRBJ1-2; no clear D gene. CDR1 and CDR2 (germline): MNHEY, SMNVEV (reference sequence). Trimming cost V 1 base and J 8 bases, with 17 bases left between them. There are 15 residues in the CDR3. The CDR3 DNA reads TGTGCCAGCAGTTTATACCTCGGGAGGGTGGACGGCTACACCTTC. It is translated as CASSLYLGRVDGYTF.

This clonotype was recorded many times. The chain's CDR3 is CASSLGLAGVNEQFF. The CDR3 coding sequence is TGTGCCAGCAGCTTAGGGCTAGCGGGGGTAAATGAGCAGTTCTTC. The chain carries TRBV7-2 and TRBJ2-1; 10 positions agree with TRBD2. This CDR3 is 15 amino acids long. The V segment lost 1 base and the J segment 7 bases; nucleotides outside the gene matches: 4. Germline assignment: CDR1 SGHTA and CDR2 FQGNSA.

This clonotype was found a few times. The V and J genes are TRBV4-1 and TRBJ1-1; D is ambiguous. The V gene lost 1 base and the J gene lost 5 bases, with 17 bases spanning the gap. In germline, CDR1 is MGHRA, CDR2 YSYEKL. The CDR3 consists of 16 residues. CDR3 loop: CASSQAPGNPGTEAFF. The CDR3 nucleotides read TGCGCCAGCAGCCAAGCCCCCGGGAACCCGGGGACTGAAGCTTTCTTT.

This clonotype was counted many times. The rearrangement uses TRBV7-6 and TRBJ2-5; 9 nucleotides agree with TRBD1. V gave up 5 bases and J gave up 2 bases; unmatched junction bases: 6. Germline CDR1 SGHVS, CDR2 FNYEAQ. The CDR3 runs to 15 residues. CDR3 amino acids: CASSPEDRGQETQYF. CDR3 in DNA: TGTGCCAGCAGCCCGGAGGACAGGGGTCAAGAGACCCAGTACTTC.

This clonotype turned up a few times. The chain joins TRBV12-3 or TRBV12-4 to TRBJ1-5; D unclear. Trimming stripped 3 bases from V and 5 bases from J, with 8 bases between. The CDR3 contains 13 residues. The chain's CDR3 is CASSLREHQPQHF. The CDR3 DNA reads as TGTGCCAGCAGTTTGAGGGAACATCAGCCCCAGCATTTT.

The sample holds many counts of this clonotype. This chain uses TRBV12-5 with TRBJ2-1, with D possibly matching TRBD1 (6 bases). CDR1 is LGHNT, CDR2 FRNRAP, per germline. Trimming shortened V by 0 bases and J by 8 bases, and 11 bases separated the two germline ends. The CDR3 totals 14 residues. The CDR3 sequence is CASGLVQGFDEQFF. The CDR3 coding sequence is TGTGCTAGTGGTTTGGTACAGGGATTCGATGAGCAGTTCTTC.

This clonotype was observed at least ten times. The chain employs TRBV7-3 and TRBJ2-1; TRBD2 matches at 11 bases. CDR3 length: 15 amino acids. Trimming at V came to 5 bases and at J to 4 bases, leaving 4 bases not matched to a gene. CDR1 and CDR2 from the germline V gene are SGHTA and FQGTGA. DNA for the CDR3: TGTGCCAGCAGCAAACTAGCGGGGGCTTACAATGAGCAGTTCTTC. Amino acid sequence: CASSKLAGAYNEQFF.

The table lists this clonotype with a few counts. The V call is TRBV7-2, the J call TRBJ1-5, with unresolved D. The length of the CDR3 is 15 residues. Germline V gene sequence: CDR1 SGHTA, CDR2 FQGNSA. V was cut by 5 bases and J by 9 bases, with 20 bases left in between. CDR3 in DNA: TGTGCCAGCAGCCCCGGTTGGGCCCCGGGGATGCCCCAGCATTTT. Its protein is CASSPGWAPGMPQHF.

The chain links TRBV4-2 to TRBJ2-2; 13 nucleotides agree with TRBD2. J lost 4 bases, V lost 3 bases, and 5 bases had no gene match. Germline loops: CDR1 LGHNA, CDR2 YNFKEQ. The CDR3 contains 17 residues. The CDR3: CASSHGLAGDPTGELFF. CDR3 bases: TGTGCCAGCAGCCACGGACTAGCGGGGGACCCCACCGGGGAGCTGTTTTTT.

Concerning this clonotype itself: A much larger clone is a single base away; this may be a read error. This sequence joins TRBV9 and TRBJ1-2; D not resolved. Germline V CDR1 and CDR2: SGDLS, YYNGEE. Trimming took off 0 bases at V and 1 base at J, with 7 bases between the two ends. This CDR3 has 14 amino acids. The CDR3 loop reads CASSVGKINYGYTF. The CDR3 DNA follows: TGTGCCAGCAGCGTAGGCAAGATTAACTATGGCTACACCTTC.

The chain carries TRBV7-6 and TRBJ2-2; D is uncertain. There are 11 residues in the CDR3. Germline CDR1 reads SGHVS; CDR2 reads FNYEAQ. Trimming took off 10 bases at V and 1 base at J, with 4 bases between the two ends. The CDR3 loop is CAIENTGELFF. In nucleotides, the CDR3 is TGTGCCATCGAGAACACCGGGGAGCTGTTTTTT.

There are a few counts of this clonotype. This chain joins TRBV5-1 and TRBJ1-1; 10 bases match TRBD1. CDR1 SGHRS and CDR2 YFSETQ come from the germline V gene. This CDR3 comprises 15 residues. J lost 3 bases, V lost 2 bases, and 4 bases had no gene match. CDR3 nucleotide sequence: TGCGCCAGCAGCTTCCGGACAGGGGGTTACACTGAAGCTTTCTTT. Amino acids: CASSFRTGGYTEAFF.